Each of the 27 T cell receptor beta chains below was sequenced from the same sample in a study of shared clonotypes between healthy human individuals. Clones were sequenced by immunoSEQ multiplex PCR, and TCRdb holds only the in-frame ones, with some missing. The repertoire includes 1,400,000 or so clones, less than 99% of them detected once, and 0.3% to 0.45% sits in the top ten. Sequencing was done on a sample of naive CD4+ T cells sorted from blood. Specified subset: CD45RA+ positively selected. The receptors derive from a man aged 25-45 years in good health.

The rearrangement uses TRBV29-1 and TRBJ2-4, with 8 bases matching TRBD1. The CDR3 has 16 residues. J lost 6 bases, V lost 0 bases, and 10 bases had no gene match. From germline, CDR1 is SQVTM and CDR2 ANQGSEA. In DNA, the CDR3 is TGCAGCGTTGAAGAGGTCAGGGGGCGGGTTCTAAACATTCAGTACTTC. Its translation is CSVEEVRGRVLNIQYF.

The rearrangement joins TRBV7-9 to TRBJ2-5; D gene unclear. Germline CDR1 SEHNR, CDR2 FQNEAQ (reference sequence). Deletions cut 5 bases from V and 5 bases from J, with 9 bases between. This CDR3 contains 12 residues. Written as DNA, the CDR3 is TGTGCCAGCAGCCAAAGCTTCGAGACCCAGTACTTC. This translates into CASSQSFETQYF.

This chain links TRBV27 with TRBJ2-4; TRBD1 agrees at 7 bases. Germline assignment: CDR1 MNHEY and CDR2 SMNVEV (reference sequence). J was trimmed by 5 bases and V by 2 bases; bases with no gene match: 3. There are 14 residues in the CDR3. The CDR3 DNA reads TGTGCCAGCAGTTTAAACAGGGGCCAAAACATTCAGTACTTC. Translating gives CASSLNRGQNIQYF.

The V and J genes are TRBV7-3 and TRBJ2-3; D is possibly TRBD2 (6 bases). The CDR3 covers 14 residues. Per the germline V gene, CDR1 is SGHTA and CDR2 is FQGTGA. Trimming left V 5 bases short and J 5 bases short, with 14 bases between. CDR3 sequence: CASSPGTLGDTQYF. The CDR3 coding sequence is TGTGCCAGCAGCCCCGGGACTCTCGGAGATACGCAGTATTTT.

The chain couples TRBV6-5 to TRBJ2-1; 7 positions match TRBD1. Germline V gives CDR1 MNHEY, CDR2 SVGAGI. V lost 6 bases to trimming and J lost 13 bases; unmatched junction nucleotides: 6. The length of the CDR3 is 11 residues. CDR3 nucleotides: TGTGCCAGCAGCCGTAGACAGGGTCAGTTCTTC. This translates into CASSRRQGQFF.

The chain carries TRBV7-9 and TRBJ1-5; D unresolved. Germline V CDR1 and CDR2: SEHNR, FQNEAQ (reference sequence). This CDR3 has 12 residues. Trimming removed 4 bases at V and 4 bases at J, with 5 bases between. CDR3: CASSWENQPQHF. CDR3 coding DNA: TGTGCCAGCAGCTGGGAGAATCAGCCCCAGCATTTT.

The chain combines TRBV7-2 with TRBJ2-1; D gene uncertain. The germline V and J ends were trimmed by 1 base and 7 bases, with 8 bases remaining between them. The CDR3 consists of 13 residues. Per germline, CDR1 SGHTA and CDR2 FQGNSA. Here the CDR3 reads CASSLEGGNEQFF. The CDR3 nucleotides read TGTGCCAGCAGCTTAGAGGGTGGGAATGAGCAGTTCTTC.

The chain couples TRBV10-1 to TRBJ1-4; 9 positions agree with TRBD1. J was trimmed by 3 bases and V by 5 bases; bases with no gene match: 10. Per germline, CDR1 WNHNN and CDR2 SYGVQD (reference sequence). This CDR3 is 17 amino acids long. The CDR3 DNA reads as TGCGCCAGCAGTCCCGGACAGGGGTTGACGGCTAATGAAAAACTGTTTTTT. Protein product: CASSPGQGLTANEKLFF.

The rearrangement links TRBV6-5 to TRBJ2-1, with a possible D match to TRBD2 (6 bases). V lost 6 bases and J lost 5, with 11 bases in between. The CDR3 extends over 13 amino acids. Germline V gene lookup returns CDR1 MNHEY and CDR2 SVGAGI. CDR3 sequence (DNA): TGTGCCAGCAGACCTACTAGCCACAATGAGCAGTTCTTC. Amino acids: CASRPTSHNEQFF.

This chain connects TRBV11-2 to TRBJ2-3; TRBD1 agrees at 7 bases. CDR1 is SGHAT, CDR2 FQNNGV, per germline. The V gene end was trimmed by 5 bases and the J gene end by 1 base; junction bases not matched to a gene: 6. CDR3 length: 15 residues. The CDR3 spells CASSNTGVRTDTQYF. DNA for the CDR3: TGTGCCAGCAGCAACACAGGGGTCCGCACAGATACGCAGTATTTT.

The J gene is TRBJ1-5, the V gene TRBV18, with 7 bases that match TRBD1. V lost 5 bases to trimming and J lost 4 bases; unmatched junction nucleotides: 5. Germline V gene lookup returns CDR1 KGHSH and CDR2 LQKENI. The CDR3 is 14 amino acids. CDR3 nucleotide sequence: TGTGCCAGCTCATTAGGGGGCACAAATCAGCCCCAGCATTTT. It translates to CASSLGGTNQPQHF.

The chain employs TRBV5-1 and TRBJ1-4, with a tentative D call TRBD1 (5 bases). This CDR3 is 13 amino acids long. Germline V gene lookup returns CDR1 SGHRS and CDR2 YFSETQ. Deletions cut 4 bases from V and 7 bases from J, with 11 bases between. The CDR3 DNA reads as TGCGCCAGCAGCCCGAGGGACGGTGAAAAACTGTTTTTT. This sequence encodes CASSPRDGEKLFF.

V usage is TRBV14 and J usage is TRBJ2-3, with D perhaps matching TRBD2 (6 bases). Germline loops: CDR1 SGHDN, CDR2 FVKESK. V lost 2 bases and J lost 2, with 23 bases in between. This CDR3 spans 19 amino acids. The CDR3 DNA follows: TGTGCCAGCAGCCAAATAAACGGGGGAGTAACCTTCTTCACAGATACGCAGTATTTT. Residues: CASSQINGGVTFFTDTQYF.

V is TRBV7-9 and J is TRBJ2-7; a weak D match, TRBD1 (6 bases). The CDR3 spans 14 residues. V dropped 2 bases and J dropped 2 bases, with 10 bases sitting between them. Per germline, CDR1 SEHNR and CDR2 FQNEAQ (reference sequence). The CDR3 region is CASSLRQATYEQYF. For the CDR3, the DNA is TGTGCCAGCAGCTTAAGACAGGCCACCTACGAGCAGTACTTC.

The chain is built from TRBV6-1 and TRBJ2-2, with 7 bases fitting TRBD2. The CDR3 runs to 13 residues. Germline assignment: CDR1 MNHNS and CDR2 SASEGT. V shed 11 bases and J 6 bases; nucleotides not matched to a gene: 9. The CDR3 nucleotides are TGTGCCGGGAGGGGTAGAGACGCCGGGGAGCTGTTTTTT. It yields the protein CAGRGRDAGELFF.

The chain joins TRBV6-1 to TRBJ1-3, with D possibly matching TRBD1 (5 bases). Germline V gene sequence: CDR1 MNHNS, CDR2 SASEGT. The CDR3 sequence is 15 residues long. V was trimmed by 4 bases and J by 4 bases, leaving 14 bases between them. The DNA of the CDR3 is TGTGCCAGCAGTGCCTATGGGGGATCCGGAAACACCATATATTTT. Encoded protein: CASSAYGGSGNTIYF.

The genes are TRBV19 and TRBJ2-1; TRBD2 matches 7 bases. The CDR3 length is 14 residues. V shed 4 bases, J shed 9 bases, and the junction held 9 bases outside the gene matches. Germline V gene lookup returns CDR1 LNHDA and CDR2 SQIVND (reference sequence). The CDR3 spells CASSNLREQGEQFF. CDR3 sequence (DNA): TGTGCCAGTAGTAATCTGCGGGAGCAGGGTGAGCAGTTCTTC.

This clone is a singleton in its sample. This rearrangement joins TRBV7-8 to TRBJ1-4; D call uncertain. Trimming stripped 6 bases from V and 8 bases from J, with 7 bases between. The CDR3 is 11 residues long. Germline CDR1 is SGHVS and CDR2 is FQNEAQ. DNA for the CDR3: TGTGCCAGCAGACTTGGGGAAAAACTGTTTTTT. Protein sequence: CASRLGEKLFF.

The chain is built from TRBV9 and TRBJ2-2; the match to TRBD1 covers 9 bases. The ends lost 0 bases at V and 4 bases at J; junction bases unmatched: 7. CDR3 size: 17 residues. Germline assignment: CDR1 SGDLS and CDR2 YYNGEE. CDR3 DNA: TGTGCCAGCAGCGTAGGAGGACAGGGGAAAATCACCGGGGAGCTGTTTTTT. This encodes CASSVGGQGKITGELFF. The full variable domain, completed using reference TRBV9 and TRBJ2-2, is DSGVTQTPKHLITATGQRVTLRCSPRSGDLSVYWYQQSLDQGLQFLIQYYNGEERAKGNILERFSAQQFPDLHSELNLSSLELGDSALYFCASSVGGQGKITGELFFGEGSRLTVL.

This clone was recorded only once. The rearrangement links TRBV20-1 to TRBJ1-5; D gene unclear. The CDR3 runs 11 residues. V lost 8 bases and J lost 7, with 12 bases in between. In germline, CDR1 is DFQATT, CDR2 SNEGSKA (reference sequence). The CDR3 sequence is CSPPWEQPQHF. In DNA form, the CDR3 reads TGCAGTCCACCATGGGAGCAGCCCCAGCATTTT.

Concerning this clone itself: Other DNA sequences within the sample encode an identical CDR3. CDR3 region: CASSYSGGANTGELFF. The CDR3 coding sequence is TGTGCCAGCAGTTACTCTGGGGGGGCAAACACCGGGGAGCTGTTTTTT. J is TRBJ2-2 and V is TRBV6-5, with D possibly TRBD2 on 7 matching bases. This CDR3 spans 16 amino acids. V dropped 0 bases and J dropped 2 bases, with 10 bases sitting between them. Germline V gene sequence: CDR1 MNHEY, CDR2 SVGAGI.

V gene TRBV19 combines with J gene TRBJ2-3; 13 nucleotides match TRBD2. The CDR3 runs to 15 residues. The germline CDR1 and CDR2 sequences are LNHDA and SQIVND (reference sequence). After removal of 5 bases from V and 3 bases from J, the junction contained 2 bases not matched to a gene. The CDR3 sequence is CASSGLAGATDTQYF. The DNA for the CDR3 is TGTGCCAGTAGTGGACTAGCGGGAGCGACAGATACGCAGTATTTT.

This clone was seen once. The chain combines TRBV27 with TRBJ2-2; no firm D call. The CDR3 sequence is 14 residues long. The germline V and J ends were trimmed by 6 bases and 2 bases, with 10 bases remaining between them. Looked up from germline, CDR1 is MNHEY and CDR2 is SMNVEV (reference sequence). CDR3 coding DNA: TGTGCCAGCAGATACCCTACTAACACCGGGGAGCTGTTTTTT. Its translation: CASRYPTNTGELFF.

This rearrangement joins TRBV6-1 to TRBJ2-1; a possible D gene is TRBD2 (5 bases). This CDR3 spans 12 amino acids. Germline CDR1 reads MNHNS; CDR2 reads SASEGT. The DNA of the CDR3 is TGTTCAGGAGGACCCGTATACAATGAGCAGTTCTTC. Its protein product is CSGGPVYNEQFF.

The rearrangement joins TRBV5-4 to TRBJ2-2, with 8 positions matching TRBD1. The CDR3 is made up of 16 amino acids. The V gene's germline CDR1 is SGHNT and CDR2 YYREEE (reference sequence). V gave up 3 bases and J gave up 3 bases; unmatched junction bases: 7. CDR3 sequence: CASSSGRGPYTGELFF. In nucleotides, the CDR3 is TGTGCCAGCAGCTCGGGCAGGGGGCCGTACACCGGGGAGCTGTTTTTT.

This chain uses TRBV2 with TRBJ2-7; 8 bases map to TRBD1. The germline gives CDR1 SNHLY, CDR2 FYNNEI. This CDR3 is 14 amino acids long. Trimming removed 6 bases from V and 4 bases from J; junction bases left unmatched: 8. The CDR3 loop is CASRNRTGLYEQYF. The CDR3 DNA follows: TGTGCCAGCAGAAACAGGACAGGGTTGTACGAGCAGTACTTC.

The CDR3 spells CASIGRDRSTDTQYF. The CDR3 DNA sequence: TGTGCCAGCATCGGCCGGGACCGTAGCACAGATACGCAGTATTTT. The chain couples TRBV6-6 to TRBJ2-3; the D gene could be TRBD1 or TRBD2 (5 bases each). There are 15 residues in the CDR3. Trimming pared 7 bases from V and 0 bases from J, leaving 14 bases between. Germline V gives CDR1 MNHNY, CDR2 SVGAGI (reference sequence).